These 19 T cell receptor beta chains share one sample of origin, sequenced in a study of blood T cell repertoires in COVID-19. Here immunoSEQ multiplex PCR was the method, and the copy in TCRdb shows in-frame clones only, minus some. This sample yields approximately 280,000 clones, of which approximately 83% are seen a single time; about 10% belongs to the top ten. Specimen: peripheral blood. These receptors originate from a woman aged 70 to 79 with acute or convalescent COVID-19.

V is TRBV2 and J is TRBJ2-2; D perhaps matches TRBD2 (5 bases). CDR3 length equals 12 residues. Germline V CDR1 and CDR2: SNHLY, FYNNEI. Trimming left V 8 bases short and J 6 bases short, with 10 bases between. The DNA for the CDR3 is TGTGCCAGCGGGCGGGTCGCCGGGGAGCTGTTTTTT. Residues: CASGRVAGELFF.

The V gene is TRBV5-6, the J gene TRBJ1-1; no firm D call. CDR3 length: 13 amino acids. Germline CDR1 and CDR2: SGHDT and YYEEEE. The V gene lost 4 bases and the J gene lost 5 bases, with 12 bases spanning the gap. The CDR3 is CASSLSGWTEAFF. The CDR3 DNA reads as TGTGCCAGCAGCCTTTCCGGTTGGACTGAAGCTTTCTTT.

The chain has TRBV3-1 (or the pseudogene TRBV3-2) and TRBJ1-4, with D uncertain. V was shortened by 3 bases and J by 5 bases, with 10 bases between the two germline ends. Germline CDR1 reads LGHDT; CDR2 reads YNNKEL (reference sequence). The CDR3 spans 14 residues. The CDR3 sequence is CASSQADFNEKLFF. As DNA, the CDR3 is TGTGCCAGCAGCCAGGCCGACTTCAATGAAAAACTGTTTTTT.

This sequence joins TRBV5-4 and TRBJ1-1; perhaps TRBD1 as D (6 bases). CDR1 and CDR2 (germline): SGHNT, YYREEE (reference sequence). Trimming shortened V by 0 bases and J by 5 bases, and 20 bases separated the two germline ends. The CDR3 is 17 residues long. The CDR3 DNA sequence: TGTGCCAGCAGCTTGGGTGGGGGCGCGATGTTGGGGACTGAAGCTTTCTTT. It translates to CASSLGGGAMLGTEAFF.

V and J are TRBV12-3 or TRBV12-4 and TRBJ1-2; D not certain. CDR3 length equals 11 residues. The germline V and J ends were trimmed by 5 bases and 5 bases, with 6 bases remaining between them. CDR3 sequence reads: CASSAAYGYTF. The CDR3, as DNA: TGTGCCAGCAGTGCGGCTTATGGCTACACCTTC.

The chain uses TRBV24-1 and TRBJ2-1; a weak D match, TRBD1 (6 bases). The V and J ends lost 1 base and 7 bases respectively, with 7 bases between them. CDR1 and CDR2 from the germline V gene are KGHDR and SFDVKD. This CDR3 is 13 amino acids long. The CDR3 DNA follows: TGTGCCACCAGTGATTTCGGACAGAATGAGCAGTTCTTC. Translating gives CATSDFGQNEQFF.

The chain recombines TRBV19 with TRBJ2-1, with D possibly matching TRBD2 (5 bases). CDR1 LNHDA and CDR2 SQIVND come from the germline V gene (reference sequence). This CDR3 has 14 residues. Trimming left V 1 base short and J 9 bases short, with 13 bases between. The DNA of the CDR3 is TGTGCCAGTAGTATAGGGCCGGAGAGCGGTGAGCAGTTCTTC. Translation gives CASSIGPESGEQFF.

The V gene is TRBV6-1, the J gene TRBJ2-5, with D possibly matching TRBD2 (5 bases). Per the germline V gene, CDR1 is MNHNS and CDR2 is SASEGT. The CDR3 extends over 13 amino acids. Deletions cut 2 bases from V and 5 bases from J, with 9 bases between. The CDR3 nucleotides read TGTGCCAGCAGTGAACGTCAGCGGGAGACCCAGTACTTC. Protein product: CASSERQRETQYF.

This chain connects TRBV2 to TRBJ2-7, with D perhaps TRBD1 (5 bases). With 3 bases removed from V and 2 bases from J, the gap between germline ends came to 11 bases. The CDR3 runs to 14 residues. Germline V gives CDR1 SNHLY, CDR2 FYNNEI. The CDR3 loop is CASSEAGRTYEQYF. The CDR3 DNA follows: TGTGCCAGCAGTGAGGCAGGGCGGACCTACGAGCAGTACTTC.

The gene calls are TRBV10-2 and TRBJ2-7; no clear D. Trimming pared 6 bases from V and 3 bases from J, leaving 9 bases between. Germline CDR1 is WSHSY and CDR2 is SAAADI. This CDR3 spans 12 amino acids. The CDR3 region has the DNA TGCGCCAGCAGCACTAACAACTACGAGCAGTACTTC. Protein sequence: CASSTNNYEQYF.

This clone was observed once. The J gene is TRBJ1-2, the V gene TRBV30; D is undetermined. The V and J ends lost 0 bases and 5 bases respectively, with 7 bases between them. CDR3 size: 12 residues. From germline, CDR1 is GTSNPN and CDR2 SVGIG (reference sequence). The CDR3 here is CAWSVLEYGYTF. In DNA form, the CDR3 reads TGTGCCTGGAGTGTTTTAGAGTATGGCTACACCTTC.

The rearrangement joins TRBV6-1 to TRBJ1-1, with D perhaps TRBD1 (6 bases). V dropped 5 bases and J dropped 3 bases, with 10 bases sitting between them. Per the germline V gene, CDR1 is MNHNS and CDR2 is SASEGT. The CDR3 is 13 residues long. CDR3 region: CASSRTDYTEAFF. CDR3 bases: TGTGCCAGCAGTCGGACAGACTACACTGAAGCTTTCTTT.

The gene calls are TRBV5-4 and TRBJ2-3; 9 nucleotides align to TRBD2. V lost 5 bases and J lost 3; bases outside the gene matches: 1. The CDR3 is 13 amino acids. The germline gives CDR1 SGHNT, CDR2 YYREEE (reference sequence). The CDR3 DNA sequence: TGTGCCAGCAGGCGGGGGGGGACAGATACGCAGTATTTT. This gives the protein CASRRGGTDTQYF.

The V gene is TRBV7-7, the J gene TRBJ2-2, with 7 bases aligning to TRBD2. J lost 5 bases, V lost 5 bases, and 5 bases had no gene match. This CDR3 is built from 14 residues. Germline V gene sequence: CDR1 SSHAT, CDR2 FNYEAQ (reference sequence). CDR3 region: CASSPKLATGELFF. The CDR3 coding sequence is TGTGCCAGCAGCCCCAAACTAGCGACCGGGGAGCTGTTTTTT. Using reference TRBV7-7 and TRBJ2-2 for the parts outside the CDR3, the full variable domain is GAGVSQSPRYKVTKRGQDVTLRCDPISSHATLYWYQQALGQGPEFLTYFNYEAQPDKSGLPSDRFSAERPEGSISTLTIQRTEQRDSAMYRCASSPKLATGELFFGEGSRLTVL.

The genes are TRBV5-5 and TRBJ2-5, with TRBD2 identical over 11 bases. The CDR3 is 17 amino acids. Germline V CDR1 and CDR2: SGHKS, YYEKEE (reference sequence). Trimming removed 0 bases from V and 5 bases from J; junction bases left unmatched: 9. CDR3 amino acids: CASSLDSGGAGEETQYF. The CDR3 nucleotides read TGTGCCAGCAGCTTGGATAGCGGGGGGGCCGGGGAGGAGACCCAGTACTTC.

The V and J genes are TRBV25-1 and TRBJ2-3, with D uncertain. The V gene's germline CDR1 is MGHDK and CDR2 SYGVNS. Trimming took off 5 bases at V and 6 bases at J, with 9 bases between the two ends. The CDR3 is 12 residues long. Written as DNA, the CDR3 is TGTGCCAGCAGTCCCTGGCGGGATACGCAGTATTTT. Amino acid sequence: CASSPWRDTQYF. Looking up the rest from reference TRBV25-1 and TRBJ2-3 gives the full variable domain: EADIYQTPRYLVIGTGKKITLECSQTMGHDKMYWYQQDPGMELHLIHYSYGVNSTEKGDLSSESTVSRIRTEHFPLTLESARPSHTSQYLCASSPWRDTQYFGPGTRLTVL.

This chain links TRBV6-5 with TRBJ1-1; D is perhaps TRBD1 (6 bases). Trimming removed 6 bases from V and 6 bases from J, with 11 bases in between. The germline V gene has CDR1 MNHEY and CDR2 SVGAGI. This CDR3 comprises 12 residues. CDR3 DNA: TGTGCCAGCAGAAGAGGGGGGGCTGAAGCTTTCTTT. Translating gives CASRRGGAEAFF.

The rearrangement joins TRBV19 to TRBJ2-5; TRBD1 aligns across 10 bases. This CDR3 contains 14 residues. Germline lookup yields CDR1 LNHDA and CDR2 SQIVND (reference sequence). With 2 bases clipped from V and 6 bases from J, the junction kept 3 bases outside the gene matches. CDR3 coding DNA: TGTGCCAGTAGTATAACGGGACAGGGGAAGACCCAGTACTTC. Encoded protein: CASSITGQGKTQYF.

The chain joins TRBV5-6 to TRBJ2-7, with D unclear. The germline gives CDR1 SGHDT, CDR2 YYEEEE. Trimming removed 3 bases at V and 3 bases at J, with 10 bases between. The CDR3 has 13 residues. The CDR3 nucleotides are TGTGCCAGCAGCTATCTACTTAGCTACGAGCAGTACTTC. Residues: CASSYLLSYEQYF.